A single TCR beta chain is shown here with its context. This sample was included in a study of long-term antiretroviral therapy in people with HIV. The ends lost 6 bases at V and 6 bases at J; junction bases unmatched: 5. The germline V gene has CDR1 MDHEN and CDR2 SYDVKM. The CDR3 loop spans 14 amino acids. Version v3.0 of the immunoSEQ assay was performed at survey level. Method: immunoSEQ multiplex PCR; TCRdb's copy keeps in-frame clones and lacks some. Of about 16,000 clones in the sample, around 88% are singletons; the top ten hold about 14%. This sequence joins TRBV28 and TRBJ1-4; 9 nucleotides align to TRBD1. The clonotype comes from a woman younger than 45 with HIV. The source material was unsorted PBMCs, sampled approximately 2.3 years before starting antiretroviral therapy. Written as DNA, the CDR3 is TGTGCCAGCAGCGGGACAGGGAGAGATGAAAAACTGTTTTTT. Translating it yields CASSGTGRDEKLFF.